Listed below are T cell receptor beta chains from one sample, sequenced in a study of blood T cell repertoires in COVID-19. This table comes from immunoSEQ multiplex PCR, and its TCRdb copy is limited to in-frame clones, with some not included. Of some 250,000 clones listed, 91% are singletons. Sequencing used PBMCs or T cells enriched from blood (not recorded which). These TCRs come from a human donor in a cohort exposed to, infected with or recovered from COVID-19 (not recorded which). The donor label of this sample is uncertain. The CDR3 runs from the conserved cysteine through the conserved F or W. Each record gives: J gene, D gene, clone size, V gene, CDR3 DNA, CDR3 protein. The D gene is left open where the match is weak. Clone size is not always given. Where it is, it says once, few, many or a class for expanded clones.

TRBJ2-5 TRBD2 NA TRBV7-3 TGTGCCAGCAGCCCCAGAGCGGGGGGATTCCAAGAGACCCAGTACTTC CASSPRAGGFQETQYF
TRBJ1-1 TRBD1 once TRBV14 TGTGCCAGCAGCAAGGAAAAGTCCGACAGGGGAGGTTTTCGGAACACTGAAGCTTTCTTT CASSKEKSDRGGFRNTEAFF
TRBJ2-4 TRBD2 NA TRBV10-3 TGTGCCATCAGTGAAAGGGAGGGAAACATTCAGTACTTC CAISEREGNIQYF
TRBJ1-4 TRBD1 NA TRBV9 TGTGCCAGCAGCGCCCTGACAGGGGGCGATGAAAAACTGTTTTTT CASSALTGGDEKLFF
TRBJ2-3 TRBD2 NA TRBV9 TGTGCCAGCAGCGTAGTGGCTAGCGGGGGCCCAGATACGCAGTATTTT CASSVVASGGPDTQYF
TRBJ1-2 TRBD1 NA TRBV2 TGTGCCAGCAGCCAATTAGGGGGAGGAGGGGGCGATGGCTACACCTTC CASSQLGGGGGDGYTF
TRBJ2-3 TRBD2 NA TRBV11-2 TGTGCCAGCAGCTTCGGGACTAGCGGGGCCTTAGATACGCAGTATTTT CASSFGTSGALDTQYF
TRBJ1-2 NA NA TRBV10-2 TGCGCCAGCAGTGAAAGGGGGGGTCTGGGTTATGGCTACACCTTC CASSERGGLGYGYTF
TRBJ1-6 NA once TRBV19 TGTGCCAGTAGCGATCGCACCCTAAGGAGTTACTCCTATAATTCACCCCTCCACTTT CASSDRTLRSYSYNSPLHF
TRBJ1-2 TRBD1 NA TRBV19 TGTGCCAGCGCCGCCCCAGGGCAGGGGGCCTATGGCTACACCTTC CASAAPGQGAYGYTF
TRBJ1-1 NA NA TRBV7-9 TGTGCCAGCAGCTTATTGTCGGGCGGGAGGGGCATGCGGACTGAAGCTTTCTTT CASSLLSGGRGMRTEAFF
TRBJ2-1 TRBD1 NA TRBV12-5 TGTGCTAGTGGTTCCCCTAATCTACCGGGACAGCCCTCCTACAATGAGCAGTTCTTC CASGSPNLPGQPSYNEQFF
TRBJ2-1 TRBD2 NA TRBV5-1 TGCGCCAGCAGCTTGGACCTAGCGGGGCAAGGCAATGAGCAGTTCTTC CASSLDLAGQGNEQFF
TRBJ2-2 TRBD2 NA TRBV10-3 TGTGCCATCAGTGGACTAGCGGCGAACACCGGGGAGCTGTTTTTT CAISGLAANTGELFF
TRBJ1-5 TRBD1 NA TRBV19 TGTGCCAGTAAACTCGTAGCCAGGGGGGATCAGCCCCAGCATTTT CASKLVARGDQPQHF
TRBJ1-1 NA NA TRBV7-9 TGTGCCAGCAGCTTATACATGGAGCGGACTGAAGCTTTCTTT CASSLYMERTEAFF
TRBJ1-2 NA NA TRBV7-2 TGTGCCAGCAGCTTAGAAGGGGGAAACTATGGCTACACCTTC CASSLEGGNYGYTF
TRBJ2-1 NA NA TRBV19 TGTGCCAGTAGTAGATCGCTAGGGGATGAGCAGTTCTTC CASSRSLGDEQFF
TRBJ2-3 TRBD2 NA TRBV4-1 TGCGCCAGCAGCCAGGCTCTAGCGGGGGGGCTAACCACAGATACGCAGTATTTT CASSQALAGGLTTDTQYF
TRBJ2-7 TRBD1 NA TRBV18 TGTGCCAGCTCACCGGGGACAGAAAACTACGAGCAGTACTTC CASSPGTENYEQYF
TRBJ2-1 TRBD1 NA TRBV5-1 TGCGCCAGCAGCCCCGGACAGGGGATAACCAATGAGCAGTTCTTC CASSPGQGITNEQFF
TRBJ1-1 NA NA TRBV10-1 TGCGCCAGCACCCGGGGACAGAACACTGAAGCTTTCTTT CASTRGQNTEAFF
TRBJ1-1 TRBD1 NA TRBV4-2 TGTGCCAGCAGCCGGATTGGGGACAGTGAAGCTTTCTTT CASSRIGDSEAFF
TRBJ2-4 NA NA TRBV4-1 TGCGCCAGCAGCCAAGATTCAGTAGGACACCGAGCCAAAAACATTCAGTACTTC CASSQDSVGHRAKNIQYF
TRBJ1-6 TRBD1 NA TRBV7-9 TGTGCCAGCAGTTCCCAGGGGGCGCAGAATTCACCCCTCCACTTT CASSSQGAQNSPLHF
TRBJ2-2 TRBD1 NA TRBV4-2 TGTGCCAGCAGCCAACTGTTACAGGGGGCGGACACCGGGGAGCTGTTTTTT CASSQLLQGADTGELFF
TRBJ1-5 NA NA TRBV3-1/TRBV3-2 TGTGCCAGCAGCCAAGGAGGAGGGGAAAGCAATCAGCCCCAGCATTTT CASSQGGGESNQPQHF
TRBJ1-1 TRBD1 once TRBV25-1 TGTGCCAGCAGTGGACAGGGTGGCGCTGAAGCTTTCTTT CASSGQGGAEAFF
TRBJ1-5 NA NA TRBV18 TGTGCCAGCTCACCAACACATCGAAGTTCGGGGTTTAATCAGCCCCAGCATTTT CASSPTHRSSGFNQPQHF
TRBJ1-5 NA once TRBV19 TGTGCCAGTAGTATGGGGGGGGGATTCAATCAGCCCCAGCATTTT CASSMGGGFNQPQHF
TRBJ1-1 TRBD1 NA TRBV15 TGTGCCACCAGCAGAGACCTCGACAGGGGGGCTGAAGCTTTCTTT CATSRDLDRGAEAFF
TRBJ2-7 NA NA TRBV11-2 TGTGCCAGCAGCTTAGATAAGAACAGCGAGCAGTACTTC CASSLDKNSEQYF
TRBJ2-7 TRBD1 NA TRBV27 TGTGCCAGCAGTTTCCGACAGGGCTCCTACGAGCAGTACTTC CASSFRQGSYEQYF
TRBJ1-5 NA few TRBV4-1 TGCGCCAGCAGCCAAGACTACGGAGGGCGACAGCCCCAGCATTTT CASSQDYGGRQPQHF
TRBJ1-4 NA NA TRBV30 TGTGCCTGGAGTGTACGGTATGAACTGTTTTTT CAWSVRYELFF
TRBJ1-6 NA NA TRBV27 TGTGCCAGCAGTTTACGGCAGGGACTTTCACCCCTCCACTTT CASSLRQGLSPLHF
TRBJ2-3 NA NA TRBV28 TGTGCCAGCAGCGCCCCGGGACAAGAGGCAGATACGCAGTATTTT CASSAPGQEADTQYF
TRBJ2-7 TRBD1 NA TRBV5-1 TGCGCCAGCAGCTTTGGGACAGCCTCCTACGAGCAGTACTTC CASSFGTASYEQYF
TRBJ1-1 NA NA TRBV6-2/TRBV6-3 TGTGCCAGCAGTTACGGGGGGGTTACTGAAGCTTTCTTT CASSYGGVTEAFF
TRBJ1-1 TRBD1 once TRBV5-4 TGTGCCAGCAGCTCTCGTGAGGGACAGGGGTACCGTTCTTTCTTT CASSSREGQGYRSFF
TRBJ2-3 TRBD1 NA TRBV18 TGTGCCAGCTCACCCGGGACAGGGGGCGGTAGCACAGATACGCAGTATTTT CASSPGTGGGSTDTQYF
TRBJ2-3 NA NA TRBV6-4 TGTGCCAGCAGGCATTGTGGGGACTGGTCCGATACGCAGTATTTT CASRHCGDWSDTQYF
TRBJ1-1 TRBD1 NA TRBV7-9 TGTGCCAGCAGCCCCACTTTTGGGACAGCGAACACTGAAGCTTTCTTT CASSPTFGTANTEAFF
TRBJ1-5 NA NA TRBV5-5 TGTGCCAGCAGCCCCTGGGGGGGTTATCAGCCCCAGCATTTT CASSPWGGYQPQHF
TRBJ1-2 NA NA TRBV6-5 TGTGCCAGCAGTTACTCCGAAGGGGCCTATGGCTACACCTTC CASSYSEGAYGYTF
TRBJ1-1 NA NA TRBV5-1 TGCGCCAGCAGCTTGGGGGGCATGGTCGGCACTGAAGCTTTCTTT CASSLGGMVGTEAFF
TRBJ1-6 TRBD1 NA TRBV9 TGTGCCAGCAGCGTAGACAGGGGGGCGCTGGGTCTAAGGCCCCTCCACTTT CASSVDRGALGLRPLHF
TRBJ1-4 TRBD1 few TRBV5-1 TGCGCCAGCAGCTTTCGGGACAGGGCTGAAAAACTGTTTTTT CASSFRDRAEKLFF
TRBJ1-2 TRBD1 NA TRBV29-1 TGCAGCGTTGATACGGGACAGATCTATGGCTACACCTTC CSVDTGQIYGYTF